This TCR beta chain was recorded in a study of T cell responses to AZD1222 COVID-19 vaccine. General study results and limits: Donors were mostly white British, more females; clonal diversity possibly underestimated. Unmutated variant regions are reportedly targeted by nearly half of spike-specific TCRs.

Assay: immunoSEQ multiplex PCR; the TCRdb copy retains only in-frame clones and omits some. The sample has 150,000 to 200,000 clones, around 91% seen once; the top ten hold roughly 6%. Second-dose schedules of about 4 or about 12 weeks were combined. CDR1 is SEHNR and CDR2 is FQNEAQ in the germline V gene (reference sequence). V was shortened by 3 bases and J by 1 base, with 12 bases between the two germline ends. The CDR3 spans 15 residues. Note on this clone: What it binds is not known.

The rearrangement links TRBV7-9 to TRBJ2-5, with D maybe TRBD1 (5 bases). Sequenced here: peripheral blood, sampled 28 days after the second AZD1222 dose. The source of this sequence is an adult who received the AZD1222 COVID-19 vaccine. The CDR3 loop reads CASSLASGLQETQYF. CDR3 sequence (DNA): TGTGCCAGCAGCTTGGCCTCAGGGCTCCAAGAGACCCAGTACTTC.